This T cell receptor (beta chain) was retrieved from a study of cytomegalovirus exposure and HLA in healthy donors. Findings and caveats of the study: Highly shared sequence variants in one cluster were likely a sequencing artifact.

V shed 5 bases and J 1 base; nucleotides not matched to a gene: 6. The V gene's germline CDR1 is MDHEN and CDR2 SYDVKM. The CDR3 contains 15 residues. The PCR used 60 Vbeta and 13 Jbeta primers. Data came from immunoSEQ multiplex PCR; TCRdb stores just in-frame clones and leaves some out. The sample has approximately 150,000 clones; around 76% are singletons. Comments on this clone: Its target is unknown.

This sequence joins TRBV28 and TRBJ2-3; 7 positions match TRBD1. The sequence was obtained from a man aged 35-49 years in good health and CMV-seronegative. The sample consisted of PBMCs. The CDR3 bases are TGTGCCAGCAGTCTTCGGGACAGCGGCACAGATACGCAGTATTTT. Translated, it gives CASSLRDSGTDTQYF.